A selection of T cell receptor beta chains follows, all from one sample in a study of cytomegalovirus exposure and HLA in healthy donors. The protocol was immunoSEQ multiplex PCR, while the TCRdb copy is restricted to in-frame clones and leaves out a portion. This table holds 150,000 to 200,000 clones, around four fifths found once. The sample taken for sequencing was PBMCs. These receptor sequences come from a male donor in good health and CMV-seronegative. CDR3s include the opening cysteine and the closing phenylalanine or tryptophan. Fields, in order: D gene, V gene, CDR3 protein. A D gene is named only where the DNA matches it firmly.

>NA|TRBV5-1
CASSFRDEQFF
>TRBD2|TRBV11-1
CASSAGLAGGPPYEQYF
>TRBD2|TRBV15
CATSRRLAGNNEQFF
>TRBD2|TRBV10-3
CASAGTSVDEQFF
>NA|TRBV9
CASSVKITGELFF
>NA|TRBV6-5
CASSYSRGGIPEAFF
>NA|TRBV7-9
CASSSIQGIANTGELFF
>TRBD2|TRBV28
CASSSPTSGRTSSYEQYF
>NA|TRBV6-6
CASRPRPSGSFHEQYF
>NA|TRBV6-5
CASSYPKGEVNNEQFF
>TRBD1|TRBV2
CASRRGGQFNQPQHF
>NA|TRBV5-6
CASSQRSYEQYF
>NA|TRBV29-1
CSVNVFRTDTQYF
>NA|TRBV28
CASRPNLGGNQPQHF
>TRBD1|TRBV6-5
CASRGHTGGGYTF
>NA|TRBV28
CASIAGQNTEAFF
>NA|TRBV7-2
CASSPRERGTSYEQYF
>TRBD2|TRBV11-3
CASSPRGSENEQFF
>NA|TRBV7-2
CASSPSHHNSEQYF
>NA|TRBV23-1
CASSQWDIRPGEQYF
>NA|TRBV6-6
CASSLPRGGNGYTF
>TRBD2|TRBV19
CASSISLAGSSGANVLTF
>TRBD2|TRBV4-2
CASSPGTSGVASYEQYF
>NA|TRBV5-1
CASGRIPTDTQYF
>TRBD2|TRBV5-1
CASSFRRGGSVDSSYNEQFF
>NA|TRBV4-2
CASSPFEQDGSPLHF
>TRBD2|TRBV29-1
CSVAGLAGTYEQYF
>NA|TRBV7-2
CASSLGGLANTGELFF
>NA|TRBV6-1
CASSENAWASETQYF
>NA|TRBV28
CAIRGAWGYTF
>TRBD1|TRBV27
CASSNRGSSYNSPLHF
>TRBD1|TRBV29-1
CSVAHGQGYGYTF
>NA|TRBV27
CASSPPGSGPYNEQFF
>TRBD1|TRBV18
CASSPTRTGTGELFF
>TRBD2|TRBV6-6
CASSYPTSGRDNEQYF
>TRBD1|TRBV7-2
CASSIRQGSSYEQYF
>NA|TRBV7-2
CASSLTFPGLSYEQYF
>TRBD1|TRBV6-5
CASSYSKQGARTF
>TRBD2|TRBV4-1
CASSHRTSGSKDEQYF
>NA|TRBV27
CASSFQGGEAFF
>TRBD1|TRBV10-3
CAISEAGQGAGYGYTF
>NA|TRBV28
CASSSGTTPRDAFF
>NA|TRBV6-5
CASGDIPYNEQFF
>NA|TRBV4-1
CASSQGDSLNRPYEQYF
>TRBD1|TRBV5-1
CASRIEGGGDGYTF
>TRBD1|TRBV18
CASSPRDRGSNEQFF
>TRBD1|TRBV5-6
CASSWDRGAYEQYF
>TRBD1|TRBV28
CASSLRDRAYQPQHF
>TRBD2|TRBV5-4
CASSLALAGNTDTQYF
>NA|TRBV9
CASSAGYTQANEKLFF